A selection of T cell receptor beta chains follows, all from one sample in a study of T cells in Graves' hyperthyroidism and ophthalmopathy. TCRdb ran MiXCR on the multiplex PCR reads and lists one entry per CDR3 protein. The sample includes about 420,000 distinct CDR3 sequences, more than 15% of them seen just once. The sequenced sample consisted of blood. The receptors derive from a woman in her late teens or twenties with Graves' hyperthyroidism. Each CDR3 is given with its conserved first and last residue. A D gene is named only where the DNA matches it firmly. The size of a clone is reported for some rows only, either as once, few or many, or as a class for expanded clones.

D gene	V gene	clone size	J gene	CDR3 protein	CDR3 DNA
-	TRBV12-3/TRBV12-4	many	TRBJ2-7	CASSLMVGSYEQYF	TGTGCCAGCAGTTTAATGGTGGGCAGCTACGAGCAGTACTTC
-	TRBV28	many	TRBJ2-5	CASSRLGVKETQYF	TGTGCCAGCAGCCGACTGGGAGTAAAAGAGACCCAGTACTTC
TRBD1	TRBV20-1	once	TRBJ2-2	CSASKTGDWAGELFF	TGCAGTGCTAGCAAAACAGGGGATTGGGCCGGGGAGCTGTTTTTT
-	TRBV5-5	many	TRBJ1-1	CASTDRDRNTEAFF	TGTGCCAGCACCGATCGGGACCGAAACACTGAAGCTTTCTTT
TRBD1	TRBV5-1	many	TRBJ2-6	CASSLEGAGGAGANVLTF	TGCGCCAGCAGCTTGGAGGGGGCAGGGGGCGCAGGGGCCAACGTCCTGACTTTC
TRBD2	TRBV20-1	-	TRBJ2-2	CSARDPSTSGNRGAVF	TGCAGTGCTAGAGATCCATCGACTAGCGGGAACCGGGGAGCTGTTTTT
TRBD1	TRBV18	few	TRBJ1-1	CASSPRDRVFNTEAFF	TGTGCCAGCTCACCCCGGGACAGGGTCTTTAACACTGAAGCTTTCTTT
-	TRBV9	few	TRBJ1-1	CASSGAVTQNTEAFF	TGTGCCAGCAGCGGAGCGGTGACACAGAACACTGAAGCTTTCTTT
-	TRBV5-8	many	TRBJ1-4	CASSPEQMEDEKLFF	TGTGCCAGCAGCCCTGAACAAATGGAGGATGAAAAACTGTTTTTT
-	TRBV10-3	few	TRBJ2-3	CAISESRSGSSTDTQYF	TGTGCCATCAGTGAGTCGAGGTCCGGATCTAGCACAGATACGCAGTATTTT
-	TRBV6-5	many	TRBJ2-7	CASSYSPAGKAAYEQYF	TGTGCCAGCAGTTACTCCCCGGCAGGGAAAGCCGCCTACGAGCAGTACTTC
-	TRBV7-2	-	TRBJ1-6	CASSFPANLNSPLHF	TGTGCCAGCAGCTTTCCTGCGAATCTCAATTCACCCCTCCACTTT
TRBD2	TRBV28	-	TRBJ2-7	CASSSPGGGGEQYF	TGTGCCAGCAGCTCTCCGGGGGGGGGCGGCGAGCAGTACTTC
-	TRBV7-9	few	TRBJ1-2	CASSSWGGTLGFWGYTF	TGTGCCAGCAGCTCCTGGGGAGGGACCTTAGGCTTCTGGGGCTACACCTTC
TRBD2	TRBV7-9	many	TRBJ2-3	CASSSSGLAGTDTQYF	TGTGCCAGCAGCTCTAGCGGACTAGCGGGCACAGATACGCAGTATTTT
-	TRBV27	-	TRBJ2-1	CASSLAPIGITGYNEQFF	TGTGCCAGCAGTTTGGCCCCGATAGGGATTACGGGCTACAATGAGCAGTTCTTC
TRBD2	TRBV11-2	many	TRBJ2-1	CASSLAGVGNEQFF	TGTGCCAGCAGTCTAGCGGGAGTTGGCAATGAGCAGTTCTTC
-	TRBV11-3	many	TRBJ1-1	CASSTSTGANTEAFF	TGTGCCAGCAGCACCTCGACAGGTGCGAACACTGAAGCTTTCTTT
-	TRBV29-1	-	TRBJ2-3	CSVESGATATDTQYF	TGCAGCGTTGAGTCGGGGGCTACCGCCACAGATACGCAGTATTTT
TRBD2	TRBV28	many	TRBJ2-7	CASRPRGGGYEQYF	TGTGCCAGCAGGCCCCGGGGGGGGGGCTACGAGCAGTACTTC
-	TRBV19	-	TRBJ1-4	CASISRGDGEKLFF	TGTGCCAGTATTTCCAGGGGCGATGGGGAAAAACTGTTTTTT
-	TRBV7-6	many	TRBJ2-5	CASSLEGGQYQETQYF	TGTGCCAGCAGCTTAGAGGGGGGACAGTACCAAGAGACCCAGTACTTC